These T cell receptor beta chains were read from a single sample in a study of T cell repertoires in cytomegalovirus infection. TCRdb used MiXCR to reprocess the reads, holding one entry per CDR3 protein. The repertoire holds about 830,000 distinct CDR3 sequences, with approximately 30% as singletons. Their cognate antigens are unknown. Sequences were derived from cultured CD8+ T cells from PBMCs, sampled from culture after CMV antigen stimulation. The receptor source for this set is a human donor in good health (CMV status not recorded). Some clones in this sample may be carry-over from other donors' samples. The CDR3 runs from the conserved cysteine through the conserved F or W. A D gene is named only where the DNA matches it firmly. Clone size is given for some rows only: seen once, a few or many times, or a class if the clone is expanded.

cdr3_length	d_call	j_call	clone_size	v_call	cdr3_aa	cdr3_nt
15	TRBD1	TRBJ2-5	few	TRBV7-6	CASSSRQGKQETQYF	TGTGCCAGCAGCTCCCGACAGGGGAAACAAGAGACCCAGTACTTC
15	NA	TRBJ2-2	NA	TRBV2	CASRARQGYTGELFF	TGTGCCAGCAGGGCACGGCAGGGTTACACCGGGGAGCTGTTTTTT
14	TRBD1	TRBJ1-6	NA	TRBV5-5	CASSVDRVGSPLHF	TGTGCCAGCAGCGTCGACAGGGTGGGGTCACCCCTCCACTTT
14	TRBD1	TRBJ1-6	NA	TRBV7-4	CASRMGQGNSPLHF	TGTGCCAGCAGGATGGGACAGGGAAATTCACCCCTCCACTTT
16	NA	TRBJ1-2	NA	TRBV6-6	CASSFSRTASNYGYTF	TGTGCCAGCAGTTTCTCTCGGACAGCTAGTAACTATGGCTACACCTTC
15	NA	TRBJ2-2	NA	TRBV7-6	CASSLGVPGTGELFF	TGTGCCAGCAGCCTGGGAGTCCCGGGCACCGGGGAGCTGTTTTTT
15	NA	TRBJ1-5	NA	TRBV15	CATGTGFYSNQPQHF	TGTGCCACCGGTACAGGGTTTTATAGCAATCAGCCCCAGCATTTT
16	NA	TRBJ2-3	NA	TRBV20-1	CSAPDVEGWGTDTQYF	TGCAGTGCTCCCGACGTTGAGGGGTGGGGGACAGATACGCAGTATTTT
12	NA	TRBJ1-2	NA	TRBV10-3	CAIRTVAYGYTF	TGTGCCATCAGGACGGTCGCTTATGGCTACACCTTC
15	NA	TRBJ1-3	NA	TRBV6-5	CASRDGSPSGNTIYF	TGTGCCAGCAGGGACGGGAGTCCCTCTGGAAACACCATATATTTT
15	TRBD1	TRBJ1-5	NA	TRBV6-2/TRBV6-3	CASKYRDSLNQPQHF	TGTGCCAGCAAGTACCGGGACAGCCTTAATCAGCCCCAGCATTTT
16	NA	TRBJ2-3	NA	TRBV4-1	CASSQLPGPGVDTQYF	TGCGCCAGCAGCCAACTTCCAGGGCCTGGGGTCGATACGCAGTATTTT
14	NA	TRBJ1-1	NA	TRBV10-3	CAISNGAVNTEAFF	TGTGCCATCAGTAATGGGGCGGTGAACACTGAAGCTTTCTTT
14	TRBD2	TRBJ2-5	NA	TRBV20-1	CSATSGGPRETQYF	TGCAGTGCTACTAGCGGGGGGCCGAGGGAGACCCAGTACTTC
16	TRBD2	TRBJ2-5	NA	TRBV3-1	CASSQRLAGAQETQYF	TGTGCCAGCAGCCAAAGACTAGCGGGGGCTCAAGAGACCCAGTACTTC
15	NA	TRBJ2-1	few	TRBV11-1	CASVEEGSSYNEQFF	TGTGCCAGCGTGGAAGAGGGGAGCTCCTACAATGAGCAGTTCTTC
14	NA	TRBJ1-1	few	TRBV11-2	CASRQAGTNTEAFF	TGTGCCAGCAGACAGGCGGGGACGAACACTGAAGCTTTCTTT
14	NA	TRBJ2-1	few	TRBV19	CASSELTPMNEQFF	TGTGCCAGTAGCGAACTGACCCCGATGAATGAGCAGTTCTTC
15	NA	TRBJ1-5	few	TRBV12-3/TRBV12-4	CASSLVLGPHQPQHF	TGTGCCAGCAGTTTAGTTTTGGGGCCCCATCAGCCCCAGCATTTT
15	NA	TRBJ1-5	few	TRBV12-3/TRBV12-4	CASSSTGPHGQPQHF	TGTGCCAGCAGTTCAACCGGGCCCCACGGTCAGCCCCAGCATTTT
15	NA	TRBJ2-4	many	TRBV7-2	CASSLSGLVENIQYF	TGTGCCAGCAGCTTATCAGGGCTGGTCGAAAACATTCAGTACTTC
16	NA	TRBJ1-2	NA	TRBV25-1	CASSELHKGGNYGYTF	TGTGCCAGCAGTGAATTACATAAGGGGGGTAACTATGGCTACACCTTC
14	TRBD1	TRBJ2-2	NA	TRBV5-1	CASRRQGTAGELFF	TGCGCCAGCAGGCGACAGGGGACCGCCGGGGAGCTGTTTTTT
15	TRBD1	TRBJ2-7	NA	TRBV2	CASRPGTGPTYEQYF	TGTGCCAGCAGGCCCGGGACAGGGCCCACCTACGAGCAGTACTTC
15	TRBD1	TRBJ2-7	NA	TRBV7-2	CASSYGTGDMYEQYF	TGTGCCAGCAGCTATGGGACAGGGGACATGTACGAGCAGTACTTC
13	NA	TRBJ2-2	few	TRBV7-3	CASKRPNTGELFF	TGTGCCAGCAAACGACCGAACACCGGGGAGCTGTTTTTT
16	NA	TRBJ1-2	few	TRBV3-1	CASSQDFRSRGYGYTF	TGTGCCAGCAGCCAAGATTTTAGGTCCAGAGGGTATGGCTACACCTTC
17	NA	TRBJ2-4	NA	TRBV7-8	CASSPHTGKLAKNNQYF	TGTGCCAGCAGCCCCCATACAGGAAAACTAGCCAAAAACAATCAGTACTTC
13	NA	TRBJ1-5	few	TRBV19	CASSIYGFQPQHF	TGTGCCAGTAGTATCTACGGTTTTCAGCCCCAGCATTTT
13	NA	TRBJ2-3	many	TRBV12-3/TRBV12-4	CASSLPGRPVRYF	TGTGCCAGCAGTCTCCCTGGACGGCCGGTCCGGTATTTT
15	TRBD1	TRBJ2-1	NA	TRBV27	CASTLGTGPNNEQFF	TGTGCCAGCACCCTAGGGACAGGGCCAAACAATGAGCAGTTCTTC
15	TRBD2	TRBJ2-1	few	TRBV7-6	CASSLEVAGGHEQFF	TGTGCCAGCAGCTTAGAGGTAGCGGGGGGCCATGAGCAGTTCTTC
15	NA	TRBJ2-3	few	TRBV7-8	CASSLMGGGTDTQYF	TGTGCCAGCAGCTTAATGGGGGGCGGCACAGATACGCAGTATTTT
17	NA	TRBJ2-2	few	TRBV19	CASSDAFEDSNTGELFF	TGTGCCAGTAGTGATGCTTTCGAAGACTCGAACACCGGGGAGCTGTTTTTT
13	NA	TRBJ2-4	NA	TRBV12-3/TRBV12-4	CASSLGSLNIQYF	TGTGCCAGCAGTTTGGGCAGCTTGAACATTCAGTACTTC
16	TRBD1	TRBJ2-3	few	TRBV6-6	CASSYHQGQLTDTQYF	TGTGCCAGCAGTTATCACCAGGGACAGCTCACAGATACGCAGTATTTT
13	NA	TRBJ1-5	many	TRBV27	CASSLMVNQPQHF	TGTGCCAGCAGTTTAATGGTCAATCAGCCCCAGCATTTT
14	TRBD1	TRBJ1-1	many	TRBV7-8	CASSYDRTGTEAFF	TGTGCCAGCAGCTATGACAGGACAGGGACTGAAGCTTTCTTT
11	NA	TRBJ1-6	many	TRBV6-2/TRBV6-3	CASSYGPPLHF	TGTGCCAGCAGTTACGGGCCACCCCTCCACTTT
14	NA	TRBJ2-7	few	TRBV29-1	CSVELSETPYEQYF	TGCAGCGTTGAATTATCGGAAACCCCCTACGAGCAGTACTTC
13	NA	TRBJ1-1	NA	TRBV29-1	CSVGRARRPEAFF	TGCAGCGTAGGGAGGGCCCGGCGCCCTGAAGCTTTCTTT
17	NA	TRBJ1-4	NA	TRBV6-6	CASKPTPLVGTNEKLFF	TGTGCCAGCAAACCAACCCCCTTGGTCGGCACTAATGAAAAACTGTTTTTT
12	TRBD1	TRBJ2-3	few	TRBV7-6	CASSGADRVLNF	TGTGCCAGCAGCGGGGCCGACAGGGTCTTGAATTTT
14	NA	TRBJ2-3	few	TRBV12-5	CASGLLGVPDTQYF	TGTGCTAGTGGTTTACTGGGGGTCCCAGATACGCAGTATTTT
13	NA	TRBJ2-1	many	TRBV7-8	CASSGPQGDEQFF	TGTGCCAGCAGCGGACCCCAAGGCGATGAGCAGTTCTTC
15	NA	TRBJ1-3	few	TRBV25-1	CATLSPGHSGNTIYF	TGTGCCACCCTTTCCCCGGGACACTCTGGAAACACCATATATTTT
14	NA	TRBJ2-2	NA	TRBV24-1	CATSPSRNTGELFF	TGTGCCACCAGCCCCTCCAGGAACACCGGGGAGCTGTTTTTT
11	NA	TRBJ2-1	many	TRBV7-2	CASSLTWEQFF	TGTGCCAGCAGCTTAACATGGGAGCAGTTCTTC
14	NA	TRBJ1-4	few	TRBV27	CASSLWQGSEKLFF	TGTGCCAGCAGTCTTTGGCAGGGTAGTGAAAAACTGTTTTTT
19	TRBD1	TRBJ2-5	NA	TRBV12-5	CASGSPRTGGGGEEETQYF	TGTGCTAGTGGTTCTCCGAGGACAGGGGGCGGAGGTGAGGAAGAGACCCAGTACTTC
15	NA	TRBJ1-1	few	TRBV10-2	CASNPRGGINTEAFF	TGCGCCAGCAACCCCAGAGGGGGTATTAACACTGAAGCTTTCTTT
15	NA	TRBJ1-5	NA	TRBV15	CATSTRPGGNQPQHF	TGTGCCACCAGCACGAGGCCCGGCGGCAATCAGCCCCAGCATTTT
13	NA	TRBJ1-1	NA	TRBV6-2/TRBV6-3	CASSYFTNTEAFF	TGTGCCAGCAGTTACTTCACGAACACTGAAGCTTTCTTT
16	TRBD1	TRBJ1-2	few	TRBV7-9	CASSLGTGGTTYGYTF	TGTGCCAGCAGCTTAGGGACAGGGGGCACCACGTATGGCTACACCTTC
14	TRBD1	TRBJ1-1	few	TRBV28	CASRRGQGNTEAFF	TGTGCCAGCAGAAGGGGACAGGGGAACACTGAAGCTTTCTTT
17	TRBD2	TRBJ2-1	few	TRBV27	CASNSLLAGGPYNEQFF	TGTGCCAGCAACAGTCTCCTAGCGGGGGGACCCTACAATGAGCAGTTCTTC
16	NA	TRBJ1-2	many	TRBV7-2	CASSLNIVDLAYGYTF	TGTGCCAGCAGCTTAAACATTGTGGATTTGGCCTATGGCTACACCTTC
13	TRBD1	TRBJ1-1	few	TRBV7-8	CASTWSGGTEAFF	TGTGCCAGCACCTGGTCAGGGGGAACTGAAGCTTTCTTT
14	NA	TRBJ2-1	NA	TRBV6-2/TRBV6-3	CASREEGARDEQFF	TGTGCCAGCAGAGAGGAGGGGGCAAGGGATGAGCAGTTCTTC
15	TRBD1	TRBJ1-1	few	TRBV7-6	CASSFADRNNTEAFF	TGTGCCAGCAGTTTCGCGGACAGGAATAACACTGAAGCTTTCTTT